This passage covers 32 T cell receptor beta chains from one sample sequenced in a study of brain T cells in children with intractable seizures. Time point: blood from clinic visit 5 months post-surgery; TSC patient then seizure free. Libraries were prepared by immunoSEQ multiplex PCR; TCRdb keeps only in-frame clonotypes and omits some of them. The sample contains a few hundred thousand clones, 93% of which appear only once. The material sequenced was peripheral blood, taken more than 4 months after surgery. These receptor sequences come from a boy in the first two years of life with tuberous sclerosis and intractable seizures.

The V call is TRBV19, the J call TRBJ1-4; TRBD1 aligns across 9 bases. Germline CDR1 LNHDA, CDR2 SQIVND (reference sequence). This CDR3 is built from 16 residues. Unmatched junction bases numbered 6, after V lost 0 bases and J lost 7 bases. The CDR3 reads CASSIDPWTGVEKLFF. In nucleotides, the CDR3 is TGTGCCAGTAGTATAGATCCGTGGACAGGGGTTGAAAAACTGTTTTTT.

The CDR3 bases are TGTGCCAGTAGTATAGATGGAGCATCCGAAGCTTTCTTT. Protein product: CASSIDGASEAFF. The chain uses TRBV19 and TRBJ1-1, with D hard to call. CDR3 size: 13 residues. Germline V CDR1 and CDR2: LNHDA, SQIVND (reference sequence). The germline V and J ends were trimmed by 0 bases and 8 bases, with 10 bases remaining between them.

The chain carries TRBV5-1 and TRBJ2-1, with a possible D match to TRBD1 (5 bases). Germline CDR1 and CDR2: SGHRS and YFSETQ. V gave up 3 bases and J gave up 8 bases, with 12 bases separating them. CDR3 size: 13 residues. The CDR3 DNA sequence: TGCGCCAGCAGCTGGGAAATAGGGGATGAGCAGTTCTTC. Amino acids: CASSWEIGDEQFF.

This chain links TRBV29-1 with TRBJ2-7, with D perhaps matching TRBD2 (5 bases). Looked up from germline, CDR1 is SQVTM and CDR2 is ANQGSEA. This CDR3 is 11 amino acids long. Trimming took off 4 bases at V and 1 base at J, with 5 bases between the two ends. Here the CDR3 DNA reads TGCAGCGTTGGGGAGTCCTACGAGCAGTACTTC. The encoded protein is CSVGESYEQYF.

This chain joins TRBV5-6 and TRBJ2-1, with 10 bases aligning to TRBD2. Looked up from germline, CDR1 is SGHDT and CDR2 is YYEEEE. After removal of 3 bases from V and 2 bases from J, the junction contained 14 bases not matched to a gene. The CDR3 runs 19 residues. The CDR3 DNA reads as TGTGCCAGCAGCTCGAGACCCAGCAAGCGGGAGGGCGCCTACAATGAGCAGTTCTTC. It codes for CASSSRPSKREGAYNEQFF. Full variable domain (rest looked up from reference TRBV5-6 and TRBJ2-1): DAGVTQSPTHLIKTRGQQVTLRCSPKSGHDTVSWYQQALGQGPQFIFQYYEEEERQRGNFPDRFSGHQFPNYSSELNVNALLLGDSALYLCASSSRPSKREGAYNEQFFGPGTRLTVL.

V and J are TRBV4-1 and TRBJ2-5; D is unresolved. Germline V gives CDR1 MGHRA, CDR2 YSYEKL. The CDR3 length is 15 residues. Trimming removed 0 bases at V and 6 bases at J, with 14 bases between. Here the CDR3 DNA reads TGCGCCAGCAGCCAAGATCAGGTAGTTCGGAAGACCCAGTACTTC. Residues: CASSQDQVVRKTQYF.

This clone was found once. The chain joins TRBV30 to TRBJ1-2; the match to TRBD1 covers 9 bases. The CDR3 loop spans 17 amino acids. Germline lookup yields CDR1 GTSNPN and CDR2 SVGIG (reference sequence). V lost 7 bases, J lost 2 bases, and 17 bases stayed unmatched. For the CDR3, the DNA is TGTGCCTCCGGGACAGGGTGGGACCCCTTTCCAAACTATGGCTACACCTTC. It is translated as CASGTGWDPFPNYGYTF.

The rearrangement uses TRBV29-1 and TRBJ2-3, with 7 bases lining up with TRBD2. The V gene's germline CDR1 is SQVTM and CDR2 ANQGSEA. J was trimmed by 6 bases and V by 6 bases; bases with no gene match: 6. This CDR3 has 12 amino acids. Written as DNA, the CDR3 is TGCAGCGTCCCGCCGCGGGGGGATACGCAGTATTTT. Residues: CSVPPRGDTQYF.

The chain couples TRBV11-3 to TRBJ2-3; perhaps D is TRBD1 or TRBD2 (5 bases each). The CDR3 extends over 17 amino acids. Trimming left V 7 bases short and J 6 bases short, with 26 bases between. CDR1 is SGHNT and CDR2 is YENEEA in the germline V gene. This chain's CDR3 is CASTYNGWGSPPDTQYF. As DNA, the CDR3 is TGTGCCAGCACATACAATGGATGGGGGAGTCCCCCCGATACGCAGTATTTT.

The chain uses TRBV5-1 and TRBJ2-1; the D is unclear. The CDR3 runs to 15 residues. V was pared by 0 bases and J by 8 bases, with 15 bases between. Germline-derived CDR1 and CDR2 are SGHRS and YFSETQ. The CDR3: CASSLAGLMVHEQFF. The CDR3 coding sequence is TGCGCCAGCAGCTTGGCCGGTCTGATGGTCCATGAGCAGTTCTTC.

The rearrangement joins TRBV6-6 to TRBJ1-6; the D is unclear. The germline V gene encodes CDR1 MNHNY and CDR2 SVGAGI (reference sequence). The CDR3 runs 14 residues. Trimming removed 7 bases from V and 7 bases from J, with 14 bases in between. CDR3 nucleotides: TGTGCCAGCAAGGGAGGGCAGGACAATTCACCCCTCCACTTT. Its protein product is CASKGGQDNSPLHF.

V and J are TRBV29-1 and TRBJ1-1; tentative D call: TRBD1 (5 bases). The CDR3 runs to 12 residues. Germline CDR1 reads SQVTM; CDR2 reads ANQGSEA. V dropped 6 bases and J dropped 0 bases, with 8 bases sitting between them. Here the CDR3 reads CSVGRVNTEAFF. In nucleotides, the CDR3 is TGCAGCGTGGGCAGGGTGAACACTGAAGCTTTCTTT.

The J gene is TRBJ1-5, the V gene TRBV10-2; a weak D match, TRBD1 (5 bases). The CDR3 has 14 amino acids. The germline V gene has CDR1 WSHSY and CDR2 SAAADI. Trimming cost V 0 bases and J 6 bases, with 9 bases left between them. In nucleotides, the CDR3 is TGCGCCAGCAGTGAGTCTGCCGGGGCTCAGCCCCAGCATTTT. This sequence encodes CASSESAGAQPQHF.

This clone was counted only a few times. The V call is TRBV20-1, the J call TRBJ1-2, with TRBD1 identical over 8 bases. The germline V gene encodes CDR1 DFQATT and CDR2 SNEGSKA (reference sequence). V lost 6 bases, J lost 8 bases, and 5 bases stayed unmatched. The CDR3 is 11 residues long. CDR3 DNA: TGCAGTGCCGACAGGGGTGTGGGCTACACCTTC. Translation: CSADRGVGYTF.

CDR3 region: CASRDRDTLNTEAFF. CDR3 coding DNA: TGTGCCAGCAGGGACCGGGACACCTTGAACACTGAAGCTTTCTTT. This sequence joins TRBV6-5 and TRBJ1-1, with TRBD1 as a possible D gene (6 bases). The CDR3 loop spans 15 amino acids. Looked up from germline, CDR1 is MNHEY and CDR2 is SVGAGI. V lost 6 bases and J 0 bases, leaving 14 bases between the germline ends.

This sequence joins TRBV28 and TRBJ2-7; TRBD1 or TRBD2 may be the D gene (6 bases each). The CDR3 runs to 17 residues. Trimming took 2 bases from V and 3 from J, leaving 20 bases between them. CDR1 and CDR2 (germline): MDHEN, SYDVKM. CDR3 residues: CASSLEFARGVGYEQYF. The CDR3 region has the DNA TGTGCCAGCAGTTTAGAGTTCGCTAGGGGGGTGGGCTACGAGCAGTACTTC.

This clone showed up just a few times. The chain recombines TRBV5-4 with TRBJ2-7; TRBD1 is a possible D gene (5 bases). V lost 4 bases to trimming and J lost 3 bases, with 8 bases between them. CDR3 length: 12 residues. Germline CDR1 is SGHNT and CDR2 is YYREEE (reference sequence). The CDR3 is CASSPQGYEQYF. The CDR3 DNA is TGTGCCAGCAGCCCCCAGGGCTACGAGCAGTACTTC.

CDR3 DNA sequence: TGTGCCAGCAGCTTAGGGGGAGCGGCGTTAGAGACCCAGTACTTC. Translating it yields CASSLGGAALETQYF. This chain uses TRBV7-3 with TRBJ2-5; D tentatively fits TRBD1 or TRBD2 (5 bases each). Trimming took off 2 bases at V and 4 bases at J, with 14 bases between the two ends. CDR1 and CDR2 (germline): SGHTA, FQGTGA. The CDR3 length is 15 residues.

This clone occurred a few times. This chain links TRBV5-8 with TRBJ1-1; D is unresolved. The germline V gene has CDR1 SGHTS and CDR2 YDEGEE. V gave up 1 base and J gave up 5 bases, with 3 bases separating them. This CDR3 region has 11 residues. CDR3 loop: CASSLWTEAFF. The CDR3 region has the DNA TGTGCCAGCAGCTTGTGGACTGAAGCTTTCTTT.

The chain recombines TRBV10-1 with TRBJ1-1, with D unclear. Germline V gene sequence: CDR1 WNHNN, CDR2 SYGVQD (reference sequence). V lost 0 bases to trimming and J lost 2 bases, with 7 bases between them. The CDR3 is 14 amino acids. CDR3 residues: CASSESADNTEAFF. CDR3 nucleotide sequence: TGCGCCAGCAGTGAGTCGGCGGATAACACTGAAGCTTTCTTT.

This clone occurred once. V is TRBV23-1 and J is TRBJ2-1, with 8 bases lining up with TRBD2. TRBV23-1 is filed as an ORF, its function uncertain. V shed 3 bases and J 3 bases; nucleotides not matched to a gene: 19. The CDR3 sequence is 20 residues long. The CDR3 DNA reads as TGCGCCAGCAGTCATGGCGGGGAGGTGGCGGGGGGCCTCCACTACAATGAGCAGTTCTTC. It translates to CASSHGGEVAGGLHYNEQFF.

This chain links TRBV9 with TRBJ1-4; D is uncertain. Germline lookup yields CDR1 SGDLS and CDR2 YYNGEE. The CDR3 totals 14 residues. The V end lost 0 bases, the J end lost 6 bases, and 9 bases lay between the germline ends. The CDR3 DNA is TGTGCCAGCAGCGTAGGAGGGCGTGATGAAAAACTGTTTTTT. Residues: CASSVGGRDEKLFF.

CDR3 sequence: CASSRTIGAANSYEQYF. CDR3 bases: TGTGCCAGCAGTCGGACGATCGGGGCGGCAAACTCCTACGAGCAGTACTTC. The chain combines TRBV27 with TRBJ2-7, with D possibly being TRBD1 or TRBD2 (5 bases each). V was clipped by 5 bases and J by 0 bases, with 20 bases between them. CDR1 and CDR2 (germline): MNHEY, SMNVEV (reference sequence). The CDR3 sequence is 17 residues long.

The chain uses TRBV4-1 and TRBJ2-2; D gene unclear. The CDR3 runs to 12 residues. Germline loops: CDR1 MGHRA, CDR2 YSYEKL. The V and J ends lost 2 bases and 8 bases respectively, with 6 bases between them. CDR3 nucleotide sequence: TGCGCCAGCAGCCAACTCTCAGGGGAGCTGTTTTTT. It encodes CASSQLSGELFF.

This chain uses TRBV30 with TRBJ1-1; D uncertain. CDR3 length equals 12 residues. Germline V gene data show CDR1 as GTSNPN and CDR2 as SVGIG (reference sequence). V lost 2 bases, J lost 3 bases, and 7 bases lay in between. The CDR3 coding sequence is TGTGCCTGGAGTCGTGGGCACACTGAAGCTTTCTTT. Protein product: CAWSRGHTEAFF.

The V and J genes are TRBV5-3 and TRBJ1-1; the D is unclear. TRBV5-3 is annotated as an ORF whose role is uncertain. This CDR3 is 13 amino acids long. With 1 base removed from V and 6 bases from J, the gap between germline ends came to 10 bases. CDR3 in amino acids: CARSLWGIAEAFF. CDR3 nucleotide sequence: TGTGCCAGAAGCTTGTGGGGAATCGCTGAAGCTTTCTTT.

This chain links TRBV5-1 with TRBJ2-3; D is perhaps TRBD2 (6 bases). CDR1 is SGHRS and CDR2 is YFSETQ in the germline V gene. This CDR3 spans 16 amino acids. Trimming shortened V by 3 bases and J by 4 bases, and 18 bases separated the two germline ends. This CDR3 is CASSSVSGVGADTQYF. DNA of the CDR3: TGCGCCAGCAGCTCCGTTTCGGGAGTAGGGGCAGATACGCAGTATTTT.

The CDR3 loop is CASSFGLAGEQFF. The CDR3 DNA is TGTGCCAGCAGCTTTGGACTGGCTGGGGAGCAGTTCTTC. The chain joins TRBV11-2 to TRBJ2-1; weak D call: TRBD2 (5 bases). The V gene's germline CDR1 is SGHAT and CDR2 FQNNGV. The CDR3 totals 13 residues. Trimming took off 3 bases at V and 10 bases at J, with 13 bases between the two ends.

The rearrangement joins TRBV19 to TRBJ2-1; tentative D call: TRBD1 (6 bases). CDR3 length: 14 residues. Germline V gives CDR1 LNHDA, CDR2 SQIVND (reference sequence). V was pared by 3 bases and J by 10 bases, with 16 bases between. The CDR3 bases are TGTGCCAGTAGTATCGGGACAAGGGCAGCGGAGCAGTTCTTC. It translates to CASSIGTRAAEQFF.

The rearrangement joins TRBV6-2 or TRBV6-3 to TRBJ2-2, with 8 bases fitting TRBD2. Germline V gene sequence: CDR1 MNHEY, CDR2 SVGEGT. V gave up 0 bases and J gave up 3 bases; unmatched junction bases: 0. The CDR3 extends over 15 amino acids. This CDR3 reads CASSYSSGDTGELFF. CDR3 in DNA: TGTGCCAGCAGTTACTCTAGCGGGGACACCGGGGAGCTGTTTTTT.

The V and J genes are TRBV30 and TRBJ1-6; 9 bases fit TRBD1. This CDR3 contains 16 residues. CDR1 and CDR2 from the germline V gene are GTSNPN and SVGIG (reference sequence). The junction had 7 bases not matched to a gene; V was cut back by 3 bases and J by 4 bases. The CDR3 DNA reads TGTGCCTGGAGCGACGGGACAGGGCCATATAATTCACCCCTCCACTTT. It encodes CAWSDGTGPYNSPLHF. The full variable domain, in which reference TRBV30 and TRBJ1-6 provide the parts outside the CDR3, is SQTIHQWPATLVQPVGSPLSLECTVEGTSNPNLYWYRQAAGRGLQLLFYSVGIGQISSEVPQNLSASRPQDRQFILSSKKLLLSDSGFYLCAWSDGTGPYNSPLHFGNGTRLTVT.

For this clone: This sample also contains other DNA sequences that code for the same CDR3. The V and J genes are TRBV5-4 and TRBJ1-4; D is unclear. The CDR3 has 14 amino acids. In germline, CDR1 is SGHNT, CDR2 YYREEE (reference sequence). V was clipped by 1 base and J by 0 bases, with 4 bases between them. The CDR3 region is CASSLTATNEKLFF. The CDR3 DNA sequence: TGTGCCAGCAGCTTGACAGCAACTAATGAAAAACTGTTTTTT.